What follows are 5 T cell receptor beta chains derived from one specimen sequenced in a study of post-analysis software for immune sequencing data (dated by TCRdb to 2015 to 2017). Receptor amplification or capture employed PCR. Sequencing took place on an Illumina HiSeq 2500. To reduce PCR and sequencing biases, unique molecular identifiers were incorporated into the TCR beta cDNA libraries. Starting from the raw public reads, TCRdb applied fastp trimming at Q25, assembled clones with MiXCR and retained in-frame beta chains. Rows are combined by CDR3 protein, so each entry shows the most common genes and DNA. A total of about 260,000 distinct CDR3 sequences appear in this sample, approximately 34% of them only once. Together, the top ten hold around 4.7% of the sample. The research as a whole found: About 5 TRBV segments, including TRBV5-6, TRBV5-1 and TRBV20-1, were significantly more frequent in patients than controls.

No antigens are known for them. Sequencing was performed on blood. The receptor source for this set is a girl aged 5 to 17 with multiple sclerosis.

The gene calls are TRBV18 and TRBJ1-1, with a possible D match to TRBD1 (6 bases). Trimming stripped 2 bases from V and 8 bases from J, with 9 bases between. CDR3 size: 12 residues. Germline V gene data show CDR1 as KGHSH and CDR2 as LQKENI. The CDR3 here is CASSPGGREAFF. Here the CDR3 DNA reads TGTGCCAGCTCACCAGGGGGCAGGGAAGCTTTCTTT.

Many counts were recorded for this clonotype. J is TRBJ2-7 and V is TRBV3-1; TRBD2 matches 7 bases. The CDR3 contains 14 residues. Germline V gene data show CDR1 as LGHDT and CDR2 as YNNKEL (reference sequence). The J segment lost 4 bases and the V segment lost 2 bases, leaving 5 bases of the junction unmatched. This chain's CDR3 is CASSQSWEGYEQYF. The CDR3 nucleotides are TGTGCCAGCAGCCAATCGTGGGAGGGATACGAGCAGTACTTC.

This chain joins TRBV5-1 and TRBJ2-1, with a weak D call TRBD2 (6 bases). Trimming took 0 bases from V and 8 from J, leaving 21 bases between them. The CDR3 consists of 17 residues. Germline CDR1 is SGHRS and CDR2 is YFSETQ. The CDR3 region is CASSLAPASAWGYEQFF. In nucleotides, the CDR3 is TGCGCCAGCAGCTTGGCGCCGGCTAGCGCCTGGGGGTATGAGCAGTTCTTC.

This sequence joins TRBV20-1 and TRBJ2-1; 13 bases fit TRBD2. V dropped 6 bases and J dropped 5; count of bases not matched to a gene: 13. The CDR3 is 17 residues long. The germline V gene encodes CDR1 DFQATT and CDR2 SNEGSKA (reference sequence). Written as DNA, the CDR3 is TGCAGTGCCCATGGACTAGCGGGGGCCGGTCTTAACAATGAGCAGTTCTTC. This sequence encodes CSAHGLAGAGLNNEQFF.

This clonotype was seen at least ten times. The chain links TRBV5-5 to TRBJ2-7; D tentatively fits TRBD1 or TRBD2 (5 bases each). CDR1 is SGHKS and CDR2 is YYEKEE in the germline V gene (reference sequence). The CDR3 loop spans 14 amino acids. V lost 5 bases and J lost 2, with 14 bases in between. The CDR3 loop reads CASSWGTGTYEQYF. DNA for the CDR3: TGTGCCAGCAGTTGGGGGACGGGGACCTACGAGCAGTACTTC.